This TCR beta chain was recovered during a study of Ad26.COV2.S vaccination and SARS-CoV-2 variants. Noted treatment: over 15 received Ad26.COV2.S at low or high dose, single or two shots; five or six received placebo; per-sample allocation not given. On day 63 after the first injection, vaccine and placebo recipients gave samples. Deletions cut 5 bases from V and 7 bases from J, with 22 bases between. Germline CDR1 and CDR2: SEHNR and FQNEAQ (reference sequence). CDR3 size: 16 residues. Data came from immunoSEQ multiplex PCR; TCRdb stores just in-frame clones and leaves some out. This table holds approximately 400,000 clones, 83% found once.

The TCR originated in a person between 18 and 65 years old who received the Ad26.COV2.S COVID-19 vaccine or a placebo. This specimen was peripheral blood, taken in a trial of Ad26.COV2.S vaccine versus placebo. The chain recombines TRBV7-9 with TRBJ2-3; D is possibly TRBD2 (5 bases). This chain's CDR3 is CASSRPPTTVAHTQYF. As DNA, the CDR3 is TGTGCCAGCAGCCGGCCGCCGACTACCGTAGCCCATACGCAGTATTTT.